Each of the 28 T cell receptor beta chains below was sequenced from the same sample in a study of blood T cell repertoires in COVID-19. The protocol was immunoSEQ multiplex PCR, while the TCRdb copy is restricted to in-frame clones and leaves out a portion. Of 250,000 to 300,000 clones listed, roughly 85% were seen once; the top ten hold around 4.5%. The material sequenced was peripheral blood. The receptor source for this set is a man aged 55 to 70 who had recovered from COVID-19.

The chain joins TRBV18 to TRBJ1-5; maybe TRBD1 (6 bases). Germline values: CDR1 KGHSH, CDR2 LQKENI. With 4 bases removed from V and 7 bases from J, the gap between germline ends came to 14 bases. The CDR3 consists of 14 residues. The CDR3 region is CASSLRDTTQPQHF. CDR3 DNA: TGTGCCAGCTCACTCCGGGACACTACGCAGCCCCAGCATTTT.

The chain carries TRBV6-6 and TRBJ2-1; possibly TRBD2 for D (5 bases). The CDR3 loop spans 12 amino acids. Trimming pared 6 bases from V and 9 bases from J, leaving 12 bases between. Germline values: CDR1 MNHNY, CDR2 SVGAGI (reference sequence). DNA for the CDR3: TGTGCCAGCAGGAGGCCCGAGGGTGAGCAGTTCTTC. This sequence encodes CASRRPEGEQFF.

V usage is TRBV5-4 and J usage is TRBJ2-1; weak D call: TRBD2 (6 bases). The V end lost 4 bases, the J end lost 7 bases, and 18 bases lay between the germline ends. From germline, CDR1 is SGHNT and CDR2 YYREEE (reference sequence). CDR3 length equals 15 residues. The CDR3 DNA reads as TGTGCCAGCAGCCCCGGGTCGGGACTCCGGAATGAGCAGTTCTTC. Translated: CASSPGSGLRNEQFF.

The rearrangement joins TRBV4-1 to TRBJ2-1, with 8 bases lining up with TRBD2. CDR3 size: 16 residues. The germline CDR1 and CDR2 sequences are MGHRA and YSYEKL. Unmatched junction bases numbered 6, after V lost 5 bases and J lost 0 bases. CDR3 residues: CASSSIAGNSYNEQFF. CDR3 in DNA: TGCGCCAGCAGCTCGATAGCGGGAAACTCCTACAATGAGCAGTTCTTC.

This chain joins TRBV7-8 and TRBJ2-1, with D possibly TRBD1 on 6 matching bases. Germline values: CDR1 SGHVS, CDR2 FQNEAQ. Between the trimmed V and J ends, which lost 5 bases and 0 bases, there was a span of 11 bases. This CDR3 is built from 15 residues. CDR3 in amino acids: CASSIDRSSYNEQFF. The CDR3 DNA sequence: TGTGCCAGCAGCATCGACAGGAGCTCCTACAATGAGCAGTTCTTC. Supplemented by reference TRBV7-8 and TRBJ2-1, the full variable domain reads GAGVSQSPRYKVAKRGQDVALRCDPISGHVSLFWYQQALGQGPEFLTYFQNEAQLDKSGLPSDRFFAERPEGSVSTLKIQRTQQEDSAVYLCASSIDRSSYNEQFFGPGTRLTVL.

The rearrangement links TRBV19 to TRBJ1-2, with D maybe TRBD1 (6 bases). The CDR3 runs 18 residues. V lost 7 bases and J lost 2, with 26 bases in between. Germline lookup yields CDR1 LNHDA and CDR2 SQIVND (reference sequence). For the CDR3, the DNA is TGTGCCAGTACCCCCGCTACTTCCTCCGGGACATGGAACTATGGCTACACCTTC. Translating gives CASTPATSSGTWNYGYTF.

This clone was seen a handful of times. This chain joins TRBV19 and TRBJ1-5, with TRBD1 matching 7 bases. The V and J ends lost 3 bases and 0 bases, in that order; junction bases with no gene match: 8. CDR1 and CDR2 from the germline V gene are LNHDA and SQIVND (reference sequence). The CDR3 contains 17 residues. The CDR3 sequence: CASSMIGRGNSNQPQHF. CDR3 bases: TGTGCCAGTAGTATGATCGGCAGGGGGAATAGCAATCAGCCCCAGCATTTT.

This clone was found a few times. Here the CDR3 reads CASSLKDSSGNTIYF. DNA for the CDR3: TGTGCCAGTAGTTTAAAGGACAGCTCTGGAAACACCATATATTTT. The chain joins TRBV19 to TRBJ1-3, with D perhaps TRBD1 (6 bases). CDR3 length: 15 residues. Germline CDR1 is LNHDA and CDR2 is SQIVND (reference sequence). Trimming shortened V by 5 bases and J by 0 bases, and 11 bases separated the two germline ends.

The chain uses TRBV12-3 or TRBV12-4 and TRBJ2-7, with D unclear. The CDR3 covers 11 residues. Trimming removed 3 bases from V and 5 bases from J, with 5 bases in between. CDR3 amino acids: CASSFLNEQYF. The CDR3 nucleotides are TGTGCCAGCAGTTTTCTTAACGAGCAGTACTTC.

This clone has a handful of counts. J is TRBJ2-7 and V is TRBV2, with 8 bases aligning to TRBD1. The J segment lost 7 bases and the V segment lost 6 bases, leaving 11 bases of the junction unmatched. Germline lookup yields CDR1 SNHLY and CDR2 FYNNEI. The CDR3 covers 14 residues. The CDR3 DNA is TGTGCCAGCAGACCGGGACAGGCCGTAAGGGAGCAGTACTTC. Protein sequence: CASRPGQAVREQYF.

The chain joins TRBV4-2 to TRBJ2-1; TRBD2 is a possible D gene (6 bases). Trimming took 2 bases from V and 9 from J, leaving 20 bases between them. Germline V gene data show CDR1 as LGHNA and CDR2 as YNFKEQ. This CDR3 spans 16 amino acids. The CDR3 sequence is CASSQSGLLPGGEQFF. The DNA of the CDR3 is TGTGCCAGCAGCCAATCGGGACTTCTCCCCGGGGGTGAGCAGTTCTTC.

The chain combines TRBV5-6 with TRBJ2-1, with a weak D call TRBD2 (7 bases). The CDR3 is made up of 12 amino acids. Trimming pared 6 bases from V and 6 bases from J, leaving 10 bases between. Germline assignment: CDR1 SGHDT and CDR2 YYEEEE. The CDR3 sequence is CASKGGLNEQFF. The CDR3, as DNA: TGTGCCAGCAAGGGGGGGCTCAATGAGCAGTTCTTC.

The chain carries TRBV7-7 and TRBJ2-7, with D unresolved. In germline, CDR1 is SSHAT, CDR2 FNYEAQ (reference sequence). Trimming took 1 base from V and 6 from J, leaving 10 bases between them. The CDR3 consists of 13 residues. The CDR3 protein is CASSLGPPPEQYF. CDR3 DNA: TGTGCCAGCAGCTTAGGTCCTCCCCCCGAGCAGTACTTC.

The chain uses TRBV7-8 and TRBJ1-4; unclear D gene. Trimming left V 2 bases short and J 4 bases short, with 11 bases between. Germline V gene sequence: CDR1 SGHVS, CDR2 FQNEAQ. This CDR3 is built from 15 residues. Here the CDR3 DNA reads TGTGCCAGCAGCTTAACACCTAGGTATAATGAAAAACTGTTTTTT. This translates into CASSLTPRYNEKLFF.

This chain uses TRBV7-3 with TRBJ2-5; TRBD2 matches at 14 bases. The CDR3 loop spans 20 amino acids. Germline CDR1 and CDR2: SGHTA and FQGTGA. The J segment lost 0 bases and the V segment lost 1 base, leaving 10 bases of the junction unmatched. CDR3 residues: CASSLSPPGLAGENQETQYF. The CDR3 DNA reads as TGTGCCAGCAGCTTAAGCCCGCCGGGACTAGCGGGGGAAAACCAAGAGACCCAGTACTTC.

V and J are TRBV5-6 and TRBJ1-3; D is unclear. Germline loops: CDR1 SGHDT, CDR2 YYEEEE. V lost 4 bases and J lost 0, with 11 bases in between. The CDR3 has 15 residues. CDR3 DNA sequence: TGTGCCAGCAGCCCAGCGCGGGGCTCTGGAAACACCATATATTTT. Translation gives CASSPARGSGNTIYF.

This chain links TRBV7-2 with TRBJ2-3; D is uncertain. Trimming removed 4 bases from V and 4 bases from J, with 12 bases in between. The CDR3 runs to 14 residues. Per the germline V gene, CDR1 is SGHTA and CDR2 is FQGNSA. CDR3 protein: CASSSQSLPDTQYF. The CDR3 DNA is TGTGCCAGCAGCTCCCAGTCTCTCCCAGATACGCAGTATTTT.

This sequence joins TRBV5-1 and TRBJ1-1; D remains unclear. There are 14 residues in the CDR3. Germline CDR1 is SGHRS and CDR2 is YFSETQ. V lost 1 base and J 2 bases, leaving 9 bases between the germline ends. The CDR3 loop reads CASSLYSENTEAFF. The DNA for the CDR3 is TGCGCCAGCAGCTTGTACAGTGAAAACACTGAAGCTTTCTTT.

The CDR3 sequence: CASSLWGDSYNEQFF. CDR3 coding DNA: TGTGCCAGCAGCCTCTGGGGGGACTCCTACAATGAGCAGTTCTTC. The chain links TRBV3-1 (or the pseudogene TRBV3-2) to TRBJ2-1; D possibly corresponds to TRBD2 (6 bases). The CDR3 covers 15 residues. CDR1 is LGHDT, CDR2 YNNKEL, per germline (reference sequence). V gave up 4 bases and J gave up 0 bases, with 10 bases separating them.

J is TRBJ2-4 and V is TRBV12-3 or TRBV12-4; 11 positions agree with TRBD1. The CDR3 extends over 13 amino acids. Unmatched junction bases numbered 4, after V lost 7 bases and J lost 8 bases. The CDR3: CASIGTGGYIQYF. The DNA for the CDR3 is TGTGCCAGCATCGGGACAGGGGGGTACATTCAGTACTTC.

The chain has TRBV7-9 and TRBJ2-6, with D perhaps matching TRBD1 (6 bases). Between the trimmed V and J ends, which lost 3 bases and 0 bases, there was a span of 18 bases. Germline values: CDR1 SEHNR, CDR2 FQNEAQ (reference sequence). The CDR3 sequence is 19 residues long. The CDR3 region is CASSLPGTLTSSGANVLTF. The CDR3 nucleotides read TGTGCCAGCAGCTTGCCCGGGACACTTACTTCCTCTGGGGCCAACGTCCTGACTTTC.

The CDR3 loop reads CASSPSSTRSNQPQHF. As DNA, the CDR3 is TGTGCCAGCTCACCTAGTTCGACAAGGTCCAATCAGCCCCAGCATTTT. The rearrangement uses TRBV18 and TRBJ1-5; D remains unclear. The length of the CDR3 is 16 residues. V shed 3 bases and J shed 3 bases, with 15 bases lying between them. Germline V CDR1 and CDR2: KGHSH, LQKENI.

The chain links TRBV18 to TRBJ1-5, with 7 bases identical to TRBD1. This CDR3 spans 15 amino acids. With V trimmed by 3 bases and J by 2 bases, 4 bases remained unmatched. Germline loops: CDR1 KGHSH, CDR2 LQKENI. Written as DNA, the CDR3 is TGTGCCAGCTCACCCTGGACAGGTGGCAATCAGCCCCAGCATTTT. Protein: CASSPWTGGNQPQHF.

The rearrangement links TRBV29-1 to TRBJ2-1, with 14 bases fitting TRBD2. The CDR3 totals 16 residues. Germline V CDR1 and CDR2: SQVTM, ANQGSEA. The junction had 10 bases not matched to a gene; V was cut back by 7 bases and J by 5 bases. CDR3 coding DNA: TGCAGCGCTGACCAAAGACTAGCGGGGGGGGACAATGAGCAGTTCTTC. Its translation is CSADQRLAGGDNEQFF.

The chain is built from TRBV4-2 and TRBJ1-1; 9 nucleotides line up with TRBD1. This CDR3 has 13 residues. Germline lookup yields CDR1 LGHNA and CDR2 YNFKEQ. V dropped 6 bases and J dropped 7; count of bases not matched to a gene: 6. CDR3 residues: CASRDRGAGEAFF. The CDR3 DNA reads as TGTGCCAGCAGGGACAGGGGAGCGGGTGAAGCTTTCTTT.

The V call is TRBV2, the J call TRBJ2-5; TRBD1 might be the D (6 bases). Trimming cost V 5 bases and J 3 bases, with 10 bases left between them. This CDR3 comprises 13 residues. CDR1 is SNHLY, CDR2 FYNNEI, per germline. CDR3 residues: CASSPRQEETQYF. CDR3 DNA: TGTGCCAGCAGTCCCCGACAGGAAGAGACCCAGTACTTC. Drawing the rest from reference TRBV2 and TRBJ2-5, the complete variable domain is EPEVTQTPSHQVTQMGQEVILRCVPISNHLYFYWYRQILGQKVEFLVSFYNNEISEKSEIFDDQFSVERPDGSNFTLKIRSTKLEDSAMYFCASSPRQEETQYFGPGTRLLVL.

This clone showed up just a few times. The chain joins TRBV5-1 to TRBJ1-4; no clear D. Trimming removed 2 bases from V and 3 bases from J, with 8 bases in between. The CDR3 covers 14 residues. The V gene's germline CDR1 is SGHRS and CDR2 YFSETQ. The CDR3 nucleotides are TGCGCCAGCAGCTTTCTCAGATCTAATGAAAAACTGTTTTTT. Translation gives CASSFLRSNEKLFF.

The CDR3 DNA follows: TGTGCCAGCCGTAATGAGGGACAGTTGGCCTACGAGCAGTACTTC. It is translated as CASRNEGQLAYEQYF. V is TRBV19 and J is TRBJ2-7; 7 bases map to TRBD1. The junction had 13 bases not matched to a gene; V was cut back by 9 bases and J by 2 bases. The CDR3 length is 15 residues. Germline-derived CDR1 and CDR2 are LNHDA and SQIVND (reference sequence).